This T cell receptor beta chain was captured by sequencing in a study of cytomegalovirus exposure and HLA in healthy donors. Whole-study results and caveats: For TCR beta chains, V- and J-gene trimming was later linked to a missense DCLRE1C variant. According to an earlier analysis, most TCR beta V segments yielded productive rearrangements about 87% or about 30% of the time. Some V segments (TRBV6-2 and TRBV6-3 among them) were excluded as indistinguishable.

On this clone itself: The antigen remains undetermined.

The CDR3 spans 11 residues. V dropped 7 bases and J dropped 9 bases, with 12 bases sitting between them. CDR1 and CDR2 from the germline V gene are MNHEY and SMNVEV (reference sequence). Amplification used 60 Vbeta primers and 13 Jbeta primers. Only in-frame clones appear in the TCRdb table, and some are missing; sequencing was by immunoSEQ multiplex PCR. The data show some 130,000 clones, less than 80% seen once. The receptor's source is a man in his forties in good health and CMV-seropositive. V usage is TRBV27 and J usage is TRBJ2-5; D may be TRBD2 (6 bases). The sequenced sample consisted of PBMCs. The CDR3 DNA sequence: TGTGCCAGCACCATTGGGGAGGCCCAGTACTTC. Residues: CASTIGEAQYF.